One and the same sample provided the 2 T cell receptor beta chains below, sequenced in a study of T-cell reconstitution after alpha-beta-depleted transplantation in children. The authors prepared the TCRbeta library with unique molecular identifiers. TCRdb analysed the PCR reads with MiXCR anew, one entry per CDR3 protein. The repertoire holds about 460,000 distinct CDR3 sequences, with 8% to 11% as singletons. Sequenced material: PBMCs, taken before TCRalphabeta/CD19-depleted stem cell transplant. The receptors come from a child aged 2-15 years with inherited bone marrow failure, due to receive a stem cell transplant.

This clonotype was recorded at least ten times. CDR3 nucleotides: TGTGCCAGCAGTCTCGGGACTAGCGCCAGCCAAGAGACCCAGTACTTC. Amino acid sequence: CASSLGTSASQETQYF. This chain links TRBV6-2 or TRBV6-3 with TRBJ2-5, with TRBD2 identical over 10 bases. After removal of 5 bases from V and 1 base from J, the junction contained 7 bases not matched to a gene. There are 16 residues in the CDR3. Per germline, CDR1 MNHEY and CDR2 SVGEGT.

There are many counts of this clonotype. The rearrangement links TRBV3-1 to TRBJ2-5, with D perhaps TRBD1 (6 bases). Germline V CDR1 and CDR2: LGHDT, YNNKEL (reference sequence). The CDR3 consists of 17 residues. The V end lost 1 base, the J end lost 4 bases, and 19 bases lay between the germline ends. DNA of the CDR3: TGTGCCAGCAGCCAAGTCAACCAGGGGAGCTTCCGAGAGACCCAGTACTTC. The encoded protein is CASSQVNQGSFRETQYF.